This T cell receptor (beta chain) appears in the sequencing data of a study of blood T cell repertoires in COVID-19 (dated by TCRdb to the early 2020s). Describing the broader study: Samples from collaborators originated in the United States, Italy and Spain and spanned both the acute and convalescent phases of COVID-19. The material from the prospective study consisted of cDNA or gDNA derived from T cells, B-cell-depleted T cells, or PBMCs. Subjects who had been exposed to COVID-19, were actively infected with it, or had recovered from it provided the deeply sampled blood TCRbeta repertoires that made up the dataset. The repertoires were released in a freely available public database meant as a resource for research on the immune response to SARS-CoV-2. Samples came from the ongoing ImmuneRACE study (first 160 participants) plus 1,254 subjects from 6 global collaborators. Nearly every sample came with metadata listing a de-identified subject ID, COVID-19 status, age in years and sex. Where HLA class I and class II types were available, the types were taken from metadata supplied by the sample provider, not from assay-based typing. The investigation overall reported the following: The amount of clinical and demographic metadata varied by source and participant and was provided uncurated.

The collaborating institutions used their own protocols to collect whole blood in K2EDTA tubes. Collaborator samples were shipped for TCRbeta analysis as frozen whole blood, isolated PBMCs, or DNA extracted from either sample type. TCRbeta CDR3 regions were amplified from genomic DNA by means of the immunoSEQ Assay, a bias-controlled multiplex PCR. Per the original workflow: The number of nucleated cells in each sample was estimated from the amplification of reference gene primers within the assay. Sequence reads were collapsed and filtered to measure the absolute abundance of every unique TCRbeta CDR3 rearrangement. For each sample, productive Simpson clonality was calculated as the square root of Simpson's diversity index across productive rearrangements. What TCRdb holds here is the immuneACCESS table cut down to in-frame rearrangements. Part of the clones is not present; checked against another copy, under half of the missing clones reflect an unresolved V gene, and the others are unexplained. The DNA was the basis for D and trimming; V, J and clone size are from that table. The sample contains about 160,000 clones, roughly 80% of them found a single time. The ten most abundant clones make up roughly 7.5% of the sample.

Via the germline V gene, CDR1 is MNHEY and CDR2 SVGAGI. Relative to germline, V is 6 bases shorter and J is 4 bases shorter, with 19 bases between their ends. CDR3 length: 15 amino acids, cysteine to phenylalanine. The read is trimmed to its CDR3 DNA, 45 bases read in frame from base 1. Remarks on this clone: What antigen it recognizes has not been identified. Base qualities were left out, and no much larger clone turns up one base away.

This TCR derives from a man in his 60s with acute or convalescent COVID-19. The chain is encoded by TRBV6-5 joined to TRBJ2-7; the D segment cannot be called with confidence. Sequencing was performed on peripheral blood. The base sequence is TGTGCCAGCAGCCCCCAGGCCAGGCTTCCGTACGAGCAGTACTTC. It specifies CASSPQARLPYEQYF.